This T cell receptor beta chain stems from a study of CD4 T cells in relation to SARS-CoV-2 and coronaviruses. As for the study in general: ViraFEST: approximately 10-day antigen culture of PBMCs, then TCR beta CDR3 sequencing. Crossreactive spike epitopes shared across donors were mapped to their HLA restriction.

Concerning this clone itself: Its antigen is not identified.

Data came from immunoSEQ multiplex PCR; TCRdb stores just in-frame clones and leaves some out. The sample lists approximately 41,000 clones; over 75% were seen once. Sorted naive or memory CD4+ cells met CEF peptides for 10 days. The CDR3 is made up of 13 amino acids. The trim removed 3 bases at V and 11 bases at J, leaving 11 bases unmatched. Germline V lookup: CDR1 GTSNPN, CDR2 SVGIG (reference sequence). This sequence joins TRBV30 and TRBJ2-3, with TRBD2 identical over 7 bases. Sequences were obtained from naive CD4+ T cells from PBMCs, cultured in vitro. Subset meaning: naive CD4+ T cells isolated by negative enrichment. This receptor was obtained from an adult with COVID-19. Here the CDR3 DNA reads TGTGCCTGGAGGTTGGCGGGAGCGTCGGGGCAGTATTTT. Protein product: CAWRLAGASGQYF.